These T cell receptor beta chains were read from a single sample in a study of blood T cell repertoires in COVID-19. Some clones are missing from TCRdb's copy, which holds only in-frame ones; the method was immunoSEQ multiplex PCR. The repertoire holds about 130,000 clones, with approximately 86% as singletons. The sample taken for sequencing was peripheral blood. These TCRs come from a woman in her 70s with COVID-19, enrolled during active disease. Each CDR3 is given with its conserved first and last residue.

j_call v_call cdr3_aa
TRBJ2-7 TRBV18 CASSLMSGVIYEQYF
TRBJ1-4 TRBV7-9 CASSPGDSEVEKLFF
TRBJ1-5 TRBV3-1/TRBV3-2 CASSQDTGGSNQPQHF
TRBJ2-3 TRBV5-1 CASSFQGQPGADTQYF
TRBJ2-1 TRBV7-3 CASSFRQGAYNEQFF
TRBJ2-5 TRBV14 CASSQGRGVETQYF
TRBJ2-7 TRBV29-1 CSVRGGVPYEQYF
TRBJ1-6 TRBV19 CASMAPGRVGGSPLHF
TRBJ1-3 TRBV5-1 CASSLQGIRGNTIYF
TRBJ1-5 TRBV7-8 CASSPRGDPGQPQHF
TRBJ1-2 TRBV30 CAWSPRTGGHYGYTF
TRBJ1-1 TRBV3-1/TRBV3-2 CASSQDRGRGMNTEAFF
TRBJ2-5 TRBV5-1 CASGGQGETQYF
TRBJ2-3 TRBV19 CASSKGPGQGTDTQYF
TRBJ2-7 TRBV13 CASSPLGQYFEQYF
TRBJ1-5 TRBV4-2 CASSQDTTGQPQHF